The clone carrying this T cell receptor (beta chain) has just a few counts. Its antigen is unknown. Included in the TCR beta cDNA libraries were unique molecular identifiers. There were 1 to 10 million T cells, and 450,000 to 550,000 cDNA molecules came from them. TCRdb redid the calling of the PCR reads with MiXCR, one entry per CDR3 protein. In the table there are 250,000 to 300,000 distinct CDR3 sequences, 35% to 40% of which are singletons. The source of the sample is a study of post-analysis software for immune sequencing data. Study background: Included among the disease courses, which were recorded for the cohort, were relapsing-remitting, secondary progressive and progressive-relapsing multiple sclerosis.

General study results and limits: Batch-matched samples strongly co-clustered by F measure. The study found significantly lower normalized Chao1 diversity in multiple sclerosis patients than in controls. Controls showed lower frequencies than patients for roughly 5 TRBV segments, and TRBV5-6, TRBV5-1 and TRBV20-1 were among these.

The CDR3 is 18 amino acids. In germline, CDR1 is SGHRS, CDR2 YFSETQ. Trimming cost V 3 bases and J 1 base; bases outside gene matches: 9. The sequence was obtained from a girl between 10 and 17 years old with multiple sclerosis. V is TRBV5-1 and J is TRBJ2-1; 11 bases line up with TRBD1. Sequences were obtained from blood. Here the CDR3 reads CASSWTRTGGASYNEQFF. The CDR3 coding sequence is TGCGCCAGCAGCTGGACAAGGACAGGGGGCGCTTCCTACAATGAGCAGTTCTTC.